This entry describes one TCR beta chain. Germline CDR1 is SGHAT and CDR2 is FQNNGV. The V gene lost 2 bases and the J gene lost 8 bases, with 22 bases spanning the gap. The CDR3 consists of 17 residues. This sample was taken from a study of blood T cell repertoires in COVID-19. Study summary: The study drew acute and convalescent COVID-19 samples from the United States, Italy and Spain. Sources were T cells, B-cell-depleted T cells, or PBMCs; the material itself was cDNA or gDNA.

As handled by the study authors: Researchers report that nucleated cell counts were estimated from reference gene primer amplification. Sequencing was performed with immunoSEQ multiplex PCR; in TCRdb, only in-frame clones are kept and a portion is missing. V and J calls and clone size are those listed in that table; D and trimming were worked out from the DNA. The sample yields roughly 150,000 clones, roughly 82% seen once. The chain employs TRBV11-2 and TRBJ2-1, with D possibly matching TRBD2 (6 bases). The receptor's source is a woman aged 45-59 years in a cohort sampled during active or convalescent COVID-19. Sequencing was carried out using peripheral blood. The CDR3 reads CASSLYPMASVVDEQFF. The CDR3 bases are TGTGCCAGCAGCTTATATCCAATGGCTAGCGTCGTGGATGAGCAGTTCTTC.